Listed here are 25 T cell receptor beta chains from one sample, sequenced in a study of early T cells in non-severe SARS-CoV-2 infection. One entry per CDR3 protein, called by TCRdb with MiXCR from the 5' RACE reads. This sample has some 70,000 distinct CDR3 sequences, with 12% found just once. The sequenced sample was whole blood. These receptors all come from an adult who was a healthcare worker with PCR-confirmed SARS-CoV-2 infection or an uninfected control (not recorded which).

In this sample, this clonotype turned up many times. The chain carries TRBV18 and TRBJ1-1; TRBD1 is a possible D gene (6 bases). Germline assignment: CDR1 KGHSH and CDR2 LQKENI. Trimming cost V 3 bases and J 1 base, with 12 bases left between them. The CDR3 spans 15 residues. The CDR3 reads CASSPRTATNTEAFF. CDR3 DNA: TGTGCCAGCTCACCGCGGACAGCAACGAACACTGAAGCTTTCTTT.

This clonotype was counted ten times or more. CDR3 nucleotide sequence: TGCGCCAGCAGCCCTGCGGGTAGACCGGATGAGCAGTTCTTC. It codes for CASSPAGRPDEQFF. This chain joins TRBV4-1 and TRBJ2-1; D possibly corresponds to TRBD2 (5 bases). Trimming pared 4 bases from V and 8 bases from J, leaving 15 bases between. CDR3 length: 14 residues. CDR1 is MGHRA and CDR2 is YSYEKL in the germline V gene.

The sample holds a few counts of this clonotype. The chain carries TRBV7-3 and TRBJ2-2; possibly TRBD1 for D (5 bases). The CDR3 has 13 residues. The V end lost 4 bases, the J end lost 5 bases, and 8 bases lay between the germline ends. Germline V gives CDR1 SGHTA, CDR2 FQGTGA. CDR3: CASSYQGTGELFF. DNA for the CDR3: TGTGCCAGCAGCTACCAGGGAACCGGGGAGCTGTTTTTT.

The chain couples TRBV6-1 to TRBJ2-2, with D perhaps TRBD1 (6 bases). Germline V gene lookup returns CDR1 MNHNS and CDR2 SASEGT. V was clipped by 6 bases and J by 0 bases, with 11 bases between them. This CDR3 has 15 amino acids. CDR3 in amino acids: CASSPGQPNTGELFF. CDR3 coding DNA: TGTGCCAGCAGCCCGGGACAACCGAACACCGGGGAGCTGTTTTTT.

This clonotype was seen repeatedly, ten times or more. The genes are TRBV7-8 and TRBJ2-6; D uncertain. The germline gives CDR1 SGHVS, CDR2 FQNEAQ. The CDR3 spans 16 residues. V was pared by 1 base and J by 1 base, with 8 bases between. In nucleotides, the CDR3 is TGTGCCAGCAGCTTAGTCCTCGGGTCTGGGGCCAACGTCCTGACTTTC. Translating gives CASSLVLGSGANVLTF.

The V call is TRBV18, the J call TRBJ1-2; maybe TRBD1 (5 bases). V was clipped by 4 bases and J by 5 bases, with 17 bases between them. This CDR3 comprises 15 residues. Per germline, CDR1 KGHSH and CDR2 LQKENI. The CDR3 region has the DNA TGTGCCAGCTCACATTCGGGCAGGGTAGGGTATGGCTACACCTTC. Residues: CASSHSGRVGYGYTF. Full variable domain (rest looked up from reference TRBV18 and TRBJ1-2): NAGVMQNPRHLVRRRGQEARLRCSPMKGHSHVYWYRQLPEEGLKFMVYLQKENIIDESGMPKERFSAEFPKEGPSILRIQQVVRGDSAAYFCASSHSGRVGYGYTFGSGTRLTVV.

In this sample, this clonotype turned up many times. Its ends do not fully match the called genes, so a read error is possible. The V and J genes are TRBV28 and TRBJ1-1, with TRBD1 identical over 9 bases. This CDR3 comprises 13 residues. CDR1 is MDHEN, CDR2 SYDVKM, per germline. CDR3 protein: CASSKDRGSIAFF. Here the CDR3 DNA reads TGTGCCAGCAGCAAGGACAGGGGCTCCATAGCTTTTTTT.

The chain recombines TRBV12-3 or TRBV12-4 with TRBJ2-5; TRBD2 matches 7 bases. This CDR3 comprises 15 residues. With V trimmed by 0 bases and J by 5 bases, 6 bases remained unmatched. The DNA of the CDR3 is TGTGCCAGCAGTTTAGCGGGAGGGCCCGTTGAGACCCAGTACTTC. Encoded protein: CASSLAGGPVETQYF.

This clonotype has more than one count but fewer than ten. V is TRBV3-1 and J is TRBJ1-4; D is unclear. The CDR3 has 13 residues. V gave up 5 bases and J gave up 8 bases, with 12 bases separating them. The V gene's germline CDR1 is LGHDT and CDR2 YNNKEL (reference sequence). The CDR3 sequence: CASSFRTWEKLFF. Here the CDR3 DNA reads TGTGCCAGCAGCTTCCGGACCTGGGAAAAACTGTTTTTT.

The chain is built from TRBV7-8 and TRBJ1-1, with D perhaps TRBD1 (6 bases). Germline values: CDR1 SGHVS, CDR2 FQNEAQ. V lost 1 base and J 10 bases, leaving 13 bases between the germline ends. There are 13 residues in the CDR3. CDR3 protein: CASSLDREGVAFF. In DNA, the CDR3 is TGTGCCAGCAGCTTAGACAGGGAAGGGGTAGCTTTCTTT.

Many counts were recorded for this clonotype. The chain links TRBV28 to TRBJ2-7; 8 bases are a match to TRBD1. This CDR3 has 15 residues. Germline CDR1 and CDR2: MDHEN and SYDVKM. After removal of 5 bases from V and 0 bases from J, the junction contained 6 bases not matched to a gene. CDR3 residues: CASSRTGSLSYEQYF. For the CDR3, the DNA is TGTGCCAGCAGTAGGACAGGGTCCCTCTCCTACGAGCAGTACTTC.

This chain links TRBV6-7 with TRBJ2-2; D call uncertain. TRBV6-7 is treated as an ORF (open reading frame) with a function not yet certain. Trimming shortened V by 2 bases and J by 4 bases, and 14 bases separated the two germline ends. CDR3 length: 16 amino acids. DNA for the CDR3: TGTGCCAGCAGTTACGGCGGAAACCCCGGCACCGGGGAGCTGTTTTTT. Its translation is CASSYGGNPGTGELFF.

The table lists this clonotype with many counts. The chain carries TRBV12-3 or TRBV12-4 and TRBJ1-5; TRBD1 matches 10 bases. Trimming took 7 bases from V and 7 from J; bases not matched to a gene: 7. The CDR3 runs 14 residues. CDR3 coding DNA: TGTGCCAGCAAGGGGACAGGGGAGAACCAGCCCCAGCATTTT. Translation: CASKGTGENQPQHF.

This chain links TRBV5-5 with TRBJ1-4, with 7 bases fitting TRBD1. Germline V CDR1 and CDR2: SGHKS, YYEKEE (reference sequence). V was clipped by 0 bases and J by 7 bases; unmatched bases: 9. The CDR3 totals 16 residues. The CDR3 here is CASSLAPTGAREKLFF. CDR3 bases: TGTGCCAGCAGCTTGGCTCCTACAGGGGCGCGTGAAAAACTGTTTTTT.

This clonotype has at least ten counts. The J gene is TRBJ2-1, the V gene TRBV20-1, with 10 positions matching TRBD2. CDR3 size: 17 residues. Germline CDR1 DFQATT, CDR2 SNEGSKA (reference sequence). V trimming: 5 bases; J trimming: 10 bases; junction bases outside the gene matches: 20. The CDR3 loop is CSAAPRLAGDLSREQFF. The CDR3 nucleotides are TGCAGTGCTGCCCCCCGGCTAGCGGGAGATTTGTCTAGGGAGCAGTTCTTC.

This clonotype was detected ten times or more. The chain couples TRBV20-1 to TRBJ2-5, with 9 bases fitting TRBD2. In germline, CDR1 is DFQATT, CDR2 SNEGSKA (reference sequence). This CDR3 spans 15 amino acids. J gave up 0 bases and V 3 bases, and 5 bases lay outside the gene matches. The CDR3 DNA reads as TGCAGTGCTAGCTCGCTAGCGGGAAACCAAGAGACCCAGTACTTC. It specifies CSASSLAGNQETQYF.

This clonotype was detected many times. V is TRBV20-1 and J is TRBJ2-3; TRBD2 aligns across 9 bases. This CDR3 contains 16 residues. Trimming removed 3 bases from V and 0 bases from J; junction bases left unmatched: 7. CDR1 is DFQATT and CDR2 is SNEGSKA in the germline V gene (reference sequence). For the CDR3, the DNA is TGCAGTGCTAGCCTAGGGGCGGGAGGGAGCACAGATACGCAGTATTTT. Translation: CSASLGAGGSTDTQYF.

This clonotype was seen at least ten times. V usage is TRBV11-2 and J usage is TRBJ2-1; D perhaps matches TRBD2 (6 bases). In germline, CDR1 is SGHAT, CDR2 FQNNGV. This CDR3 region has 12 residues. V lost 5 bases to trimming and J lost 12 bases, with 14 bases between them. Written as DNA, the CDR3 is TGTGCCAGCAGCCACGGGACTCCAACGCAGTTCTTC. Its protein is CASSHGTPTQFF.

This clonotype was seen ten or more times. This chain uses TRBV7-3 with TRBJ2-3, with TRBD2 matching 9 bases. Germline lookup yields CDR1 SGHTA and CDR2 FQGTGA. CDR3 length: 14 amino acids. V gave up 4 bases and J gave up 3 bases; unmatched junction bases: 2. The CDR3 here is CASSSLAGTDTQYF. CDR3 coding DNA: TGTGCCAGCAGCTCTCTAGCGGGAACAGATACGCAGTATTTT.

The sample holds a few counts of this clonotype. This rearrangement joins TRBV28 to TRBJ2-1; 10 bases align to TRBD2. Looked up from germline, CDR1 is MDHEN and CDR2 is SYDVKM. V lost 6 bases, J lost 3 bases, and 5 bases stayed unmatched. The length of the CDR3 is 15 residues. The CDR3 sequence: CASRPGLADYNEQFF. In DNA, the CDR3 is TGTGCCAGCAGACCCGGACTAGCGGACTACAATGAGCAGTTCTTC.

Ten or more counts support this clonotype. The chain combines TRBV20-1 with TRBJ2-2; D remains ambiguous. This CDR3 region has 14 residues. Trimming stripped 5 bases from V and 0 bases from J, with 10 bases between. Per germline, CDR1 DFQATT and CDR2 SNEGSKA (reference sequence). CDR3 amino acids: CSAYSFTNTGELFF. For the CDR3, the DNA is TGCAGTGCTTACAGCTTTACGAACACCGGGGAGCTGTTTTTT.

Turning to this clonotype: A much bigger clone sits one base away, suggesting this may be a read error. The chain uses TRBV7-2 and TRBJ1-1; 7 bases are a match to TRBD1. This CDR3 comprises 13 residues. V trimming: 6 bases; J trimming: 4 bases; junction bases outside the gene matches: 5. Germline V gives CDR1 SGHTA, CDR2 FQGNSA. The DNA for the CDR3 is TGTGCCAGCAGACCAGGGGGACCCACTGAAGCTTTCTTT. Amino acids: CASRPGGPTEAFF.

V usage is TRBV20-1 and J usage is TRBJ2-4, with 12 bases fitting TRBD2. Germline V CDR1 and CDR2: DFQATT, SNEGSKA (reference sequence). With V trimmed by 7 bases and J by 3 bases, 16 bases remained unmatched. This CDR3 spans 18 amino acids. This CDR3 reads CSVPSGLAGGPVKNIQYF. CDR3 nucleotides: TGCAGTGTTCCCTCGGGGCTAGCGGGAGGGCCAGTCAAAAACATTCAGTACTTC.

This clonotype was detected many times. The V and J genes are TRBV12-3 or TRBV12-4 and TRBJ2-1, with 7 positions matching TRBD2. J lost 2 bases, V lost 3 bases, and 7 bases had no gene match. This CDR3 region has 16 residues. The CDR3 DNA sequence: TGTGCCAGCAGTTTGATCGGCGGGAGTGCCTACAATGAGCAGTTCTTC. Translated, it gives CASSLIGGSAYNEQFF.

The J gene is TRBJ2-3, the V gene TRBV5-1; 14 positions match TRBD2. Trimming took 7 bases from V and 5 from J; bases not matched to a gene: 3. Germline V gene sequence: CDR1 SGHRS, CDR2 YFSETQ. The CDR3 contains 14 residues. CDR3 sequence reads: CASAGLAGVDTQYF. DNA for the CDR3: TGCGCCAGCGCGGGACTAGCGGGAGTAGATACGCAGTATTTT.